These T cell receptor beta chains were read from a single sample in a study of cytomegalovirus exposure and HLA in healthy donors. Generated by immunoSEQ multiplex PCR, the TCRdb table keeps only in-frame clones and is missing some. The sample consists of approximately 110,000 clones, 75% to 90% of them appearing once. The sample taken for sequencing was PBMCs. The receptor source for this set is a man in his thirties or forties in good health and CMV-seropositive. Each CDR3 is given with its conserved first and last residue. A D gene is named only where the DNA matches it firmly. Rows give clone size only sometimes, using once, few, many, or a class for an expanded clone.

clone size	V gene	J gene	D gene	CDR3 length	CDR3 protein	CDR3 DNA
-	TRBV20-1	TRBJ1-2	TRBD1	11	CSAGQGYGYTF	TGCAGTGCTGGACAGGGCTATGGCTACACCTTC
once	TRBV28	TRBJ2-3	-	14	CASSLYGNTDTQYF	TGTGCCAGCAGTTTATACGGGAACACAGATACGCAGTATTTT
-	TRBV5-8	TRBJ1-6	-	14	CASSLGRSYSPLHF	TGTGCCAGCAGCTTGGGTCGCAGTTATTCACCCCTCCACTTT
-	TRBV6-1	TRBJ1-5	-	14	CASSERGWNQPQHF	TGTGCCAGCAGTGAACGGGGGTGGAATCAGCCCCAGCATTTT
-	TRBV2	TRBJ1-2	-	11	CASSERGGYTF	TGTGCCAGCAGTGAAAGGGGTGGCTACACCTTC
-	TRBV6-1	TRBJ2-5	-	16	CASSEARAYEEETQYF	TGTGCCAGCAGTGAAGCGAGAGCCTACGAAGAAGAGACCCAGTACTTC
once	TRBV19	TRBJ1-1	TRBD1	14	CASSLIGTATEAFF	TGTGCCAGTAGTCTCATAGGGACAGCCACTGAAGCTTTCTTT
once	TRBV10-3	TRBJ1-1	-	12	CAISEGARYAFF	TGTGCCATCAGTGAGGGGGCGAGGTATGCTTTCTTT
-	TRBV15	TRBJ2-5	-	15	CATSRPGLIGETQYF	TGTGCCACCAGTAGGCCGGGACTCATAGGGGAGACCCAGTACTTC
-	TRBV19	TRBJ1-1	-	12	CASSIRNTEAFF	TGTGCCAGTAGTATCCGGAACACTGAAGCTTTCTTT
-	TRBV11-3	TRBJ1-1	-	13	CASSLGRGGLAFF	TGTGCCAGCAGCCTCGGGCGAGGGGGTTTGGCTTTCTTT
-	TRBV19	TRBJ1-4	-	16	CASSRRRVATNEKLFF	TGTGCCAGTAGTAGACGGAGGGTCGCAACTAATGAAAAACTGTTTTTT
-	TRBV9	TRBJ2-3	-	16	CASSTWRGGSTDTQYF	TGTGCCAGCAGCACCTGGAGGGGGGGTAGCACAGATACGCAGTATTTT
once	TRBV28	TRBJ2-5	TRBD2	17	CASSLGLAGGLAETQYF	TGTGCCAGCAGTTTGGGACTAGCGGGGGGCCTAGCAGAGACCCAGTACTTC
-	TRBV10-3	TRBJ2-3	TRBD2	15	CAISEPSGFTDTQYF	TGTGCCATCAGTGAACCTAGCGGATTCACAGATACGCAGTATTTT
-	TRBV18	TRBJ1-1	-	15	CASSRRSGEGTEAFF	TGTGCCAGCTCACGCCGTTCCGGGGAGGGCACTGAAGCTTTCTTT
-	TRBV5-1	TRBJ1-4	TRBD1	15	CASSDPQGEGEKLFF	TGCGCCAGCAGCGACCCACAGGGGGAGGGTGAAAAACTGTTTTTT
-	TRBV14	TRBJ1-1	-	13	CASSRQGGTEAFF	TGTGCCAGCAGCCGCCAAGGGGGCACTGAAGCTTTCTTT
-	TRBV9	TRBJ1-2	TRBD1	15	CASSLSGTGVYGYTF	TGTGCCAGCAGCTTGTCCGGGACAGGTGTTTATGGCTACACCTTC
-	TRBV29-1	TRBJ1-2	-	12	CSSLTDTLYYTF	TGCAGCTCCCTCACAGATACCCTCTACTACACCTTC
once	TRBV29-1	TRBJ2-5	-	10	CSAGEETQYF	TGCAGCGCTGGAGAAGAGACCCAGTACTTC
-	TRBV11-2	TRBJ1-1	TRBD1	14	CASSPDRGNTEAFF	TGTGCCAGCAGCCCCGACAGGGGGAACACTGAAGCTTTCTTT
-	TRBV10-3	TRBJ2-3	-	14	CAISEGGRTDTQYF	TGTGCCATCAGTGAGGGGGGCCGCACAGATACGCAGTATTTT
-	TRBV19	TRBJ1-2	-	12	CASVQGGGGYTF	TGTGCCAGTGTACAGGGTGGCGGTGGCTACACCTTC
-	TRBV30	TRBJ1-5	-	13	CAWSPNSNQPQHF	TGTGCCTGGAGTCCTAATAGCAATCAGCCCCAGCATTTT
-	TRBV6-6	TRBJ2-7	-	12	CASSTGSYEQYF	TGTGCCAGCAGTACAGGGTCCTACGAGCAGTACTTC
-	TRBV4-1	TRBJ2-1	TRBD2	16	CASSLGRVGMNNEQFF	TGCGCCAGCAGCCTGGGGAGGGTGGGTATGAACAATGAGCAGTTCTTC
-	TRBV7-9	TRBJ2-7	TRBD1	14	CASSSDRGRYEQYF	TGTGCCAGCAGCTCGGACAGGGGTCGATACGAGCAGTACTTC
-	TRBV7-2	TRBJ2-3	TRBD2	19	CASSSLLGRGLAGTDTQYF	TGTGCCAGCAGCTCCCTATTGGGGAGGGGTTTAGCGGGCACAGATACGCAGTATTTT
-	TRBV10-3	TRBJ1-4	-	15	CAISGTDATNEKLFF	TGTGCCATCAGTGGGACAGACGCAACTAATGAAAAACTGTTTTTT
-	TRBV5-4	TRBJ1-1	-	14	CASSLVGAPTEAFF	TGTGCCAGCAGCTTGGTAGGGGCCCCCACTGAAGCTTTCTTT
-	TRBV7-9	TRBJ2-3	-	16	CASSLAFVASTDTQYF	TGTGCCAGCAGCTTAGCGTTTGTAGCTAGCACAGATACGCAGTATTTT
-	TRBV4-3	TRBJ2-1	TRBD2	13	CASSAGAYNEQFF	TGCGCCAGCAGCGCGGGGGCCTACAATGAGCAGTTCTTC
-	TRBV6-1	TRBJ1-5	-	13	CASSEALGQPQHF	TGTGCCAGCAGTGAAGCGCTAGGACAGCCCCAGCATTTT
few	TRBV6-4	TRBJ2-3	TRBD1	15	CASSDSQGSTDTQYF	TGTGCCAGCAGTGACTCACAGGGGAGCACAGATACGCAGTATTTT
-	TRBV21-1	TRBJ2-2	-	19	CASRGGNREGQQGTGELFF	TGTGCCAGCAGAGGTGGGAACCGGGAGGGACAGCAAGGCACCGGGGAGCTGTTTTTT
-	TRBV10-3	TRBJ1-6	-	14	CAISVTGSDSPLHF	TGTGCCATCAGTGTGACAGGCTCGGATTCACCCCTCCACTTT
-	TRBV6-6	TRBJ1-3	-	15	CASSLDYHSGNTIYF	TGTGCCAGCAGTCTAGACTACCACTCTGGAAACACCATATATTTT
-	TRBV9	TRBJ2-7	TRBD1	14	CASSRGTGVYEQYF	TGTGCCAGCAGCCGAGGAACAGGGGTCTACGAGCAGTACTTC
-	TRBV4-1	TRBJ2-7	TRBD1	19	CASSLPPLGARDRAYEQYF	TGCGCCAGCAGCCTCCCTCCCTTGGGGGCCCGGGACAGGGCTTACGAGCAGTACTTC
-	TRBV18	TRBJ1-2	-	13	CASSPLRVYGYTF	TGTGCCAGCTCACCACTCCGAGTCTATGGCTACACCTTC
-	TRBV5-1	TRBJ2-2	TRBD1	16	CASSLQGAFHTGELFF	TGCGCCAGCAGCCTGCAGGGGGCCTTCCACACCGGGGAGCTGTTTTTT
-	TRBV28	TRBJ2-3	TRBD1	15	CASSWTGVGTDTQYF	TGTGCCAGCAGTTGGACAGGGGTCGGCACAGATACGCAGTATTTT
-	TRBV2	TRBJ2-1	TRBD2	14	CASSNSGAYNEQFF	TGTGCCAGCAGTAATAGCGGGGCGTACAATGAGCAGTTCTTC
many	TRBV4-1	TRBJ2-6	-	15	CASSQDSSGANVLTF	TGCGCCAGCAGCCAAGACAGCTCTGGGGCCAACGTCCTGACTTTC
-	TRBV4-1	TRBJ2-7	TRBD2	14	CASSQDGEGRQQYF	TGCGCCAGCAGCCAAGATGGGGAGGGGCGGCAGCAGTACTTC
-	TRBV4-3	TRBJ2-5	-	15	CASSRDTGGGETQYF	TGCGCCAGCAGCCGAGACACAGGGGGAGGGGAGACCCAGTACTTC
-	TRBV4-2	TRBJ1-1	-	16	CASSLLGGGENTEAFF	TGTGCCAGCAGCCTGTTAGGCGGGGGTGAGAACACTGAAGCTTTCTTT
-	TRBV5-6	TRBJ2-7	TRBD1	15	CASSSTGGGDHEQYF	TGTGCCAGCAGCTCGACAGGGGGCGGTGACCACGAGCAGTACTTC
-	TRBV10-3	TRBJ1-5	TRBD1	16	CAISDGQGVSNQPQHF	TGTGCCATCAGTGACGGACAGGGGGTCAGCAATCAGCCCCAGCATTTT
-	TRBV6-1	TRBJ2-1	TRBD2	14	CASSETSGGGEQFF	TGTGCCAGCTCCGAGACTAGCGGGGGTGGTGAGCAGTTCTTC
few	TRBV4-3	TRBJ2-2	TRBD1	18	CASSQERTGGWNTGELFF	TGCGCCAGCAGCCAAGAAAGGACAGGGGGCTGGAACACCGGGGAGCTGTTTTTT
-	TRBV27	TRBJ1-5	-	15	CASSFGQNSNQPQHF	TGTGCCAGCAGTTTTGGGCAGAATAGCAATCAGCCCCAGCATTTT